What follows is one TCR beta chain and its context. Its antigen is not known. The CDR3 spans 14 residues. Per germline, CDR1 SGHRS and CDR2 YFSETQ. V lost 0 bases, J lost 5 bases, and 11 bases lay in between. The data belong to a study of cytomegalovirus exposure and HLA in healthy donors. Study overall: Within an early data release were 65 million to 90 million unique TCRs drawn from HLA-typed donors.

With 60 Vbeta and 13 Jbeta primers, the PCR was carried out. Repertoires were generated with immunoSEQ multiplex PCR, while TCRdb's copy carries only in-frame clones and drops some. The sample includes roughly 280,000 clones, around 65% seen only once; the top ten take under 3%. Study-wide findings and caveats: Indistinguishable V segments, including TRBV6-2 and TRBV6-3, were excluded. Through in vitro validation, three CMV-associated chains were shown to be specific for CMV antigens.

This chain connects TRBV5-1 to TRBJ1-1; the D gene is possibly TRBD1 (5 bases). The sequence was collected from a female donor in good health and CMV-seronegative. The sequenced material came from PBMCs. The CDR3 DNA reads as TGCGCCAGCAGCTTGGAGCCAGGGAAAACTGAAGCTTTCTTT. Translation gives CASSLEPGKTEAFF.